This T cell receptor beta chain is from a study of vaccination and CD4 T cells after COVID-19. Study overall: Investigators stimulated cells with overlapping spike peptides drawn from SARS-CoV-2, HCoV-NL63, HCoV-OC43 and HCoV-229E. Controls had a CEFX pool, an HIV-1 Nef pool, or no peptide added. The study, taken as a whole, reports: Researchers report that 304 of 307 vaccine-specific clones in convalescent patients proved spike mono-reactive.

For this clonotype: Its antigen is still unknown.

CD4+ T cells that had been cultured provided DNA sequenced with the Oncomine TCR Beta short-read assay. TCRdb recomputed calls from the PCR reads with MiXCR, one row per CDR3 protein. The table has 15,000 to 20,000 distinct CDR3 sequences, less than 65% seen once. As to treatment: approximately 11-day PBMC culture with coronavirus spike peptide pools or control peptides (ViraFEST assay). After culture for under twelve days, isolation of CD4+ T cells was performed by negative selection. CDR1 and CDR2 from the germline V gene are DFQATT and SNEGSKA (reference sequence). V trimming: 0 bases; J trimming: 7 bases; junction bases outside the gene matches: 12. The CDR3 is made up of 16 amino acids.

The sequencing input was CD4+ T cells from blood, cultured in vitro. The clonotype originates from a human donor who had recovered from COVID-19. V gene TRBV20-1 combines with J gene TRBJ2-7, with TRBD2 matching over 10 bases. The CDR3 region is CSARDPSGGLGREQYF. DNA for the CDR3: TGCAGTGCTAGAGATCCTAGCGGGGGTCTCGGACGGGAGCAGTACTTC.